Listed below are T cell receptor beta chains from one sample, sequenced in a study of T-cell reconstitution after alpha-beta-depleted transplantation in children. Via MiXCR, TCRdb re-called the PCR reads, giving one row per CDR3 protein. Found here are over 200,000 distinct CDR3 sequences, roughly 11% of them singletons; the top ten hold 28%. The sequencing here drew on PBMCs, taken before TCRalphabeta/CD19-depleted stem cell transplant. The source is a child in the first two years of life with acute myeloid leukemia, due to receive a stem cell transplant. Each CDR3 is given with its conserved first and last residue. D genes are given only for firm matches. For some rows the clone size is stated as once, few or many, or as a class when expanded; others skip it.

>many|TRBV28|TRBJ2-7|NA
TGTGCCAGCAGTTTATGGTTTTACGAGCAGTACTTC
CASSLWFYEQYF
>many|TRBV24-1|TRBJ2-2|TRBD1
TGTGCCACCACCGGGACAGGGGCCGGGGAGCTGTTTTTT
CATTGTGAGELFF
>many|TRBV10-3|TRBJ2-1|TRBD2
TGTGCCATCATGCTAGCGGGGGGAGTTGGGGAGCAGTTCTTC
CAIMLAGGVGEQFF
>many|TRBV5-1|TRBJ2-1|TRBD2
TGCGCCAGCAGCTTGCGTCCCGGGACTAGCGAGGGAGGCAATGAGCAGTTCTTC
CASSLRPGTSEGGNEQFF
>many|TRBV20-1|TRBJ1-2|NA
TGCAGTGCTACCCAAGCAACCCGCTATGGCTACACCTTC
CSATQATRYGYTF
>NA|TRBV12-3/TRBV12-4|TRBJ2-7|NA
TGTGCCAGCAGTTTAGAGACAGTCGGCTACGAGCAGTACTTC
CASSLETVGYEQYF
>many|TRBV10-3|TRBJ2-2|NA
TGTGCCCTACAAGAGGGACTCAACACCGGGGAGCTGTTTTTT
CALQEGLNTGELFF
>many|TRBV7-6|TRBJ2-1|NA
TGTGCCAGCAGCTTAGACGTGGGATCCTACAATGAGCAGTTCTTC
CASSLDVGSYNEQFF
>many|TRBV10-3|TRBJ2-3|NA
TGTGCCATCAGTACTATGAACGGGGGCTCCGCAGATACGCAGTATTTT
CAISTMNGGSADTQYF
>many|TRBV7-6|TRBJ2-2|TRBD2
TGTGCCAGCAGCTTGTTTTCGACTAGCGGCGGTCCCCCCGGGGAGCTGTTTTTT
CASSLFSTSGGPPGELFF
>NA|TRBV28|TRBJ2-7|NA
TGTGCCAGCAGTCCCTGGGCGGCAGGGAAAGGCGACGAGCAGTACTTC
CASSPWAAGKGDEQYF
>many|TRBV20-1|TRBJ2-1|TRBD2
TGCAGTGCTGGCGTAGCGGGACAAGACAATGAGCAGTTCTTC
CSAGVAGQDNEQFF
>many|TRBV3-1|TRBJ1-4|TRBD1
TGTGCCAGCAGCCAAGATCTTTGGACAGGGAATGAAAAACTGTTTTTT
CASSQDLWTGNEKLFF
>many|TRBV2|TRBJ1-1|NA
TGTGCCACCTTCAGGGGCGTCAACACTGAAGCTTTCTTT
CATFRGVNTEAFF
>NA|TRBV7-2|TRBJ1-1|NA
TGTACCAGCAGCTTAGCGGGGGGAATCGGCACTGAAGCGTTCTTT
CTSSLAGGIGTEAFF
>few|TRBV19|TRBJ2-5|TRBD1
TGTGCCAGTCGGGACAGGGAAGAGACCCAGTACTTC
CASRDREETQYF
>many|TRBV6-6|TRBJ1-3|NA
TGTGCCAGCAGTCCCCGGGTCGGAAACACCATATATTTT
CASSPRVGNTIYF
>many|TRBV20-1|TRBJ2-7|NA
TGCAGTGCTAGCGGAGGGAATAGACACGAGCAGTACTTC
CSASGGNRHEQYF
>many|TRBV5-5|TRBJ1-3|TRBD1
TGTGCCAGCAGCTGGGACAGCTCTGGAAACACCATATATTTT
CASSWDSSGNTIYF
>few|TRBV7-2|TRBJ2-1|NA
TGTGCCAGCAGCTCGGCCTTCAATGAGCAGTTCTTC
CASSSAFNEQFF
>NA|TRBV10-3|TRBJ1-2|TRBD1
TGTGCCATCAGTCAGGGGGCTAGCGGCTACACCTTC
CAISQGASGYTF
>many|TRBV11-2|TRBJ1-5|NA
TGTGCCAGCAGCTTCAATGGACAGCCCCAGCATTTT
CASSFNGQPQHF
>few|TRBV6-4|TRBJ2-2|NA
TGTGCCAGCAGTGACGGGTACACCGGGGAGCTGTTTTTT
CASSDGYTGELFF
>many|TRBV19|TRBJ2-7|NA
TGTGCCAGTAGTATAGGGGCGGCCTACGAGCAGTACTTC
CASSIGAAYEQYF
>many|TRBV5-1|TRBJ2-7|NA
TGCGCCAGCAGCTTGGAGACGGGATCGGAGCAGTACTTC
CASSLETGSEQYF
>many|TRBV7-8|TRBJ2-1|NA
TGTGCCAGCAGCTTAAACAGGGAGCAGTTCTTC
CASSLNREQFF
>many|TRBV10-3|TRBJ1-1|NA
TGTGCCATCAGTGAGACAGAAGATGAAGCTTTCTTT
CAISETEDEAFF
>few|TRBV7-3|TRBJ1-5|NA
TGTGCCAGCAGCTTATTTAGGGATCAGCCCCAGCATTTT
CASSLFRDQPQHF
>many|TRBV20-1|TRBJ2-2|TRBD2
TGCAGTGCTAGATACGCGGGAGGGCCCCCCGGGGAGCTGTTTTTT
CSARYAGGPPGELFF
>few|TRBV7-3|TRBJ1-1|NA
TGTGCCAGCAGACCGGGGGGAGCGATGAACACTGAAGCTTTCTTT
CASRPGGAMNTEAFF
>many|TRBV5-1|TRBJ2-2|NA
TGCGCCAGCAGCAGGCTAGACGGCGGGGAGCTGTTTTTT
CASSRLDGGELFF
>many|TRBV12-5|TRBJ2-5|NA
TGTGCTAGTGCCCCCCCTCTTCGCGAAGAGACCCAGTACTTC
CASAPPLREETQYF
>many|TRBV29-1|TRBJ1-1|NA
TGCAGCGTTCGGTTAACGGCCACGAACACTGAAGCTTTCTTT
CSVRLTATNTEAFF
>few|TRBV5-1|TRBJ2-2|TRBD2
TGCGCCAGCAGCTTAAGCGGGAGGGTCCGGAACACCGGGGAGCTGTTTTTT
CASSLSGRVRNTGELFF
>many|TRBV5-1|TRBJ2-2|NA
TGCGCCAGCAGGACAGTGAACACCGGGGAGCTGTTTTTT
CASRTVNTGELFF
>many|TRBV25-1|TRBJ2-3|NA
TGTGCCAGCAGTCAGTACAAAGATACGCAGTATTTT
CASSQYKDTQYF
>many|TRBV28|TRBJ2-7|TRBD2
TGTGCCAGCAGCACCCCTAGCGGGAGTTTCGACGAGCAGTACTTC
CASSTPSGSFDEQYF
>NA|TRBV7-2|TRBJ2-3|NA
TGTGCCAGCAGCTCGAACAGGGCAGATACGCAGTATTTT
CASSSNRADTQYF
>few|TRBV11-2|TRBJ2-7|NA
TGTGCCAGCAGCTTCGGCAGGAACTCCTACGAGCAGTACTTC
CASSFGRNSYEQYF
>many|TRBV20-1|TRBJ2-1|NA
TGCAGTGCTAGAGGGAGGACTATGTACAATGAGCAGTTCTTC
CSARGRTMYNEQFF
>many|TRBV7-2|TRBJ1-5|NA
TGTGCCAGCAGCTTAACGGGTCAGCCCCAGCATTTT
CASSLTGQPQHF
>many|TRBV12-3/TRBV12-4|TRBJ2-4|NA
TGTGCCAGCAGTTACCTCTTACACATTCAGTACTTC
CASSYLLHIQYF
>many|TRBV19|TRBJ1-1|NA
TGTGCCAGTAGTACCCTTCTTCATAAGGCCGCTGAAGCTTTCTTT
CASSTLLHKAAEAFF
>few|TRBV20-1|TRBJ2-5|TRBD2
TGCAGTGCTAGGAGAGCGGGAGGGGAGACCCAGTACTTC
CSARRAGGETQYF
>many|TRBV28|TRBJ2-1|NA
TGTGCCAGCAGTTCTCCCATGGTGCCCTACAATGAGCAGTTCTTC
CASSSPMVPYNEQFF
>many|TRBV28|TRBJ1-5|NA
TGTGCCAGCAGTTTGGGGTTAGGAGGGGCCCGCAATCAGCCCCAGCATTTT
CASSLGLGGARNQPQHF
>many|TRBV5-1|TRBJ2-1|NA
TGCGCCAGCAGCTTGGGACGGGTTAGGTATGAGCAGTTCTTC
CASSLGRVRYEQFF
>many|TRBV5-1|TRBJ2-2|TRBD2
TGCGCCAGCAGCTTCTACCTATCCGGGACTAGCGCCACCGGGGAGCTGTTTTTT
CASSFYLSGTSATGELFF
>many|TRBV29-1|TRBJ2-2|NA
TGCAGCCCCAACCGAAAGGGAGGGCTGTTTTTT
CSPNRKGGLFF
>many|TRBV28|TRBJ1-2|TRBD1
TGTGCCAGCAGCGAGGACAGGGATGATGGCTACACCTTC
CASSEDRDDGYTF
>many|TRBV10-3|TRBJ2-1|TRBD2
TGTGCCACCGCGTCGGGAGGGATAGACGATGAGCAGTTCTTC
CATASGGIDDEQFF
>many|TRBV5-1|TRBJ2-2|NA
TGCGCCAGCAGCAACCTCGGTACGGCGAACACCGGGGAGCTGTTTTTT
CASSNLGTANTGELFF
>few|TRBV20-1|TRBJ2-7|NA
TGCAGTGCCGGGGGGCCCGCGTACTACGAGCAGTACTTC
CSAGGPAYYEQYF
>many|TRBV12-3/TRBV12-4|TRBJ2-2|TRBD2
TGTGCCAGCAGTTTAGAGTGGCGGGAGGGCATCACCGGGGAGCTGTTTTTT
CASSLEWREGITGELFF
>few|TRBV30|TRBJ2-7|TRBD1
TGTGCCTTTCAACCGGGACAGGGTGGAGAGCAGTACTTC
CAFQPGQGGEQYF